The sequence of this T cell receptor (beta chain) was determined in a study of blood T cells in healthy people across ages. This CDR3 region has 14 residues. Germline assignment: CDR1 LGHNA and CDR2 YSLEER. Trimming cost V 0 bases and J 4 bases, with 8 bases left between them. For the second PCR, which ran for about 6 to 12 cycles, a sample-barcoded 5' primer and a J-beta primer mix were used. Every sample gave at least 2.5 million paired-end reads containing CDR3. Via MiXCR, TCRdb re-called the 5' RACE reads, giving one row per CDR3 protein. The profile shows fewer than 750,000 distinct CDR3 sequences, about 50% of them singletons.

This chain uses TRBV4-3 with TRBJ2-3; no clear D. Sequencing used blood. The sequence derives from a woman older than 75 in good health. The CDR3 sequence is CASSQEIGSDTQYF. The DNA of the CDR3 is TGCGCCAGCAGCCAAGAGATAGGGTCAGATACGCAGTATTTT.